A single sample is the source of the 26 T cell receptor beta chains below, sequenced in a study of CD8 T cells in ankylosing spondylitis. Their target antigens are unknown. In TCRdb, the 5' RACE reads were re-called with MiXCR into one record per CDR3 protein. The data show more than 650,000 distinct CDR3 sequences, about 12% seen once. Study conclusions and caveats: Blood from ankylosing spondylitis patients appeared to carry a characteristic roughly 8-variant TCR beta motif.

Material for sequencing was blood, either unsorted or a sorted T cell fraction (not recorded which). The receptor source for this set is a male donor with ankylosing spondylitis.

This clonotype showed up just a few times. The chain recombines TRBV5-1 with TRBJ1-1, with D possibly being TRBD1 (5 bases). The CDR3 totals 15 residues. V was shortened by 1 base and J by 3 bases, with 13 bases between the two germline ends. Germline V gene lookup returns CDR1 SGHRS and CDR2 YFSETQ. The DNA of the CDR3 is TGCGCCAGCAGCTTGTTGGGGGGAAAGGACACTGAAGCTTTCTTT. Amino acid sequence: CASSLLGGKDTEAFF.

The chain employs TRBV5-1 and TRBJ2-5; D is unclear. In germline, CDR1 is SGHRS, CDR2 YFSETQ. The CDR3 runs to 14 residues. The V end lost 1 base, the J end lost 5 bases, and 12 bases lay between the germline ends. The CDR3 region has the DNA TGCGCCAGCAGCTTGAAGTCGAGTGCGGAGACCCAGTACTTC. Its translation is CASSLKSSAETQYF.

This clonotype has at least ten counts. The rearrangement links TRBV7-9 to TRBJ2-3, with D possibly being TRBD2 (6 bases). The CDR3 totals 15 residues. Trimming shortened V by 2 bases and J by 2 bases, and 11 bases separated the two germline ends. CDR1 is SEHNR and CDR2 is FQNEAQ in the germline V gene (reference sequence). The CDR3 sequence is CASSLPGLNTDTQYF. In DNA, the CDR3 is TGTGCCAGCAGCTTACCGGGACTGAACACAGATACGCAGTATTTT.

This clonotype occurred a few times. V is TRBV15 and J is TRBJ2-3, with D uncertain. In germline, CDR1 is LNHNV, CDR2 YYDKDF (reference sequence). The CDR3 extends over 13 amino acids. Trimming cost V 4 bases and J 8 bases, with 13 bases left between them. This chain's CDR3 is CATSIKLTGTQYF. The DNA of the CDR3 is TGTGCCACCAGCATAAAACTTACGGGTACGCAGTATTTT. Supplemented by reference TRBV15 and TRBJ2-3, the full variable domain reads DAMVIQNPRYQVTQFGKPVTLSCSQTLNHNVMYWYQQKSSQAPKLLFHYYDKDFNNEADTPDNFQSRRPNTSFCFLDIRSPGLGDTAMYLCATSIKLTGTQYFGPGTRLTVL.

The rearrangement joins TRBV9 to TRBJ2-2; weak D call: TRBD2 (6 bases). The CDR3 is made up of 16 amino acids. The germline V and J ends were trimmed by 2 bases and 1 base, with 12 bases remaining between them. The germline gives CDR1 SGDLS, CDR2 YYNGEE. CDR3 in DNA: TGTGCCAGCAGCGTGGGAGGAACGGGGAACACCGGGGAGCTGTTTTTT. It encodes CASSVGGTGNTGELFF.

The V gene is TRBV5-6, the J gene TRBJ1-4; possibly TRBD1 for D (5 bases). The CDR3 spans 16 residues. Germline-derived CDR1 and CDR2 are SGHDT and YYEEEE. V lost 6 bases and J 4 bases, leaving 19 bases between the germline ends. CDR3 DNA sequence: TGTGCCAGCAAGACGTGGGGCAGACAGCTTAATGAAAAACTGTTTTTT. Protein product: CASKTWGRQLNEKLFF.

The chain employs TRBV5-6 and TRBJ1-1; D gene uncertain. The germline CDR1 and CDR2 sequences are SGHDT and YYEEEE. CDR3 length: 14 amino acids. The V and J ends lost 3 bases and 1 base respectively, with 10 bases between them. The CDR3 protein is CASSSWWRNTEAFF. The CDR3 DNA follows: TGTGCCAGCAGCTCCTGGTGGAGGAACACTGAAGCTTTCTTT. Filled out from reference TRBV5-6 and TRBJ1-1, the complete variable domain reads DAGVTQSPTHLIKTRGQQVTLRCSPKSGHDTVSWYQQALGQGPQFIFQYYEEEERQRGNFPDRFSGHQFPNYSSELNVNALLLGDSALYLCASSSWWRNTEAFFGQGTRLTVV.

This clonotype turned up a few times. This chain joins TRBV5-1 and TRBJ2-7; D tentatively reads TRBD1 or TRBD2 (6 bases each). The V gene's germline CDR1 is SGHRS and CDR2 YFSETQ. Between the trimmed V and J ends, which lost 6 bases and 2 bases, there was a span of 15 bases. The CDR3 has 14 residues. This CDR3 is CASTRQEGAYEQYF. CDR3 DNA sequence: TGCGCCAGCACCCGGCAGGAGGGGGCCTACGAGCAGTACTTC.

This clonotype appeared a few times. V usage is TRBV7-3 and J usage is TRBJ2-5; 8 nucleotides match TRBD1. Germline V CDR1 and CDR2: SGHTA, FQGTGA. CDR3 length: 16 residues. Unmatched junction bases numbered 7, after V lost 2 bases and J lost 2 bases. CDR3: CASSLFGTGGQETQYF. The CDR3 DNA sequence: TGTGCCAGCAGCTTATTCGGGACAGGAGGGCAAGAGACCCAGTACTTC.

This clonotype was recorded a few times. V and J are TRBV27 and TRBJ2-5; weak D call: TRBD1 (6 bases). Germline V gives CDR1 MNHEY, CDR2 SMNVEV (reference sequence). V was clipped by 1 base and J by 6 bases, with 15 bases between them. The CDR3 spans 15 residues. The CDR3 sequence: CASSLWGQGIKTQYF. DNA for the CDR3: TGTGCCAGCAGTTTATGGGGGCAGGGGATAAAGACCCAGTACTTC.

This clonotype was observed a few times. J is TRBJ2-2 and V is TRBV20-1; 11 positions match TRBD2. Unmatched junction bases numbered 1, after V lost 0 bases and J lost 1 base. This CDR3 has 16 residues. CDR1 is DFQATT, CDR2 SNEGSKA, per germline (reference sequence). The chain's CDR3 is CSARDLAGGNTGELFF. The CDR3 DNA sequence: TGCAGTGCTAGAGATCTAGCGGGGGGGAACACCGGGGAGCTGTTTTTT.

This clonotype was observed many times. The chain combines TRBV4-2 with TRBJ1-4, with a possible D match to TRBD1 (5 bases). Germline lookup yields CDR1 LGHNA and CDR2 YNFKEQ. The germline V and J ends were trimmed by 1 base and 7 bases, with 13 bases remaining between them. The CDR3 consists of 15 residues. The CDR3 DNA follows: TGTGCCAGCAGCCAAGGGGGGGAGGGGAGTGAAAAACTGTTTTTT. Translated, it gives CASSQGGEGSEKLFF.

This clonotype has at least ten counts. For the CDR3, the DNA is TGTGCCAGCAGTGAAGACCGTGTCGGGCGGGGGGAGCAGTACTTC. This translates into CASSEDRVGRGEQYF. The gene calls are TRBV2 and TRBJ2-7; the match to TRBD2 covers 7 bases. With 1 base clipped from V and 7 bases from J, the junction kept 10 bases outside the gene matches. CDR1 SNHLY and CDR2 FYNNEI come from the germline V gene. This CDR3 is 15 amino acids long.

J is TRBJ2-5 and V is TRBV5-5, with D tentatively TRBD2 (7 bases). Deletions cut 2 bases from V and 5 bases from J, with 16 bases between. CDR3 length: 15 residues. Looked up from germline, CDR1 is SGHKS and CDR2 is YYEKEE (reference sequence). The CDR3 region has the DNA TGTGCCAGCAGCTTTTTGGCGGGGGCCGGGGAGACCCAGTACTTC. Amino acids: CASSFLAGAGETQYF.

This clonotype was counted a few times. This chain connects TRBV20-1 to TRBJ1-5; 7 bases fit TRBD1. CDR1 DFQATT and CDR2 SNEGSKA come from the germline V gene (reference sequence). The CDR3 totals 12 residues. As DNA, the CDR3 is TGCAGCGGCGGGCAGGGGGACCAGCCCCAGCATTTT. Protein: CSGGQGDQPQHF.

This clonotype was observed a single time. The rearrangement uses TRBV10-1 and TRBJ1-2; TRBD1 matches 7 bases. This CDR3 comprises 16 residues. With 2 bases clipped from V and 4 bases from J, the junction kept 10 bases outside the gene matches. The V gene's germline CDR1 is WNHNN and CDR2 SYGVQD (reference sequence). The chain's CDR3 is CASSELGTVDRYGYTF. CDR3 DNA sequence: TGCGCCAGCAGTGAGCTGGGGACAGTGGACCGCTATGGCTACACCTTC.

J is TRBJ2-1 and V is TRBV7-6; 9 positions agree with TRBD2. The CDR3 extends over 17 amino acids. Germline V lookup: CDR1 SGHVS, CDR2 FNYEAQ. After removal of 0 bases from V and 5 bases from J, the junction contained 8 bases not matched to a gene. CDR3 in DNA: TGTGCCAGCAGCTTAGCGGGACTAGCTACATATCACAATGAGCAGTTCTTC. Protein sequence: CASSLAGLATYHNEQFF.

The V call is TRBV10-3, the J call TRBJ1-1; 8 bases are shared with TRBD1. Trimming took 6 bases from V and 1 from J; bases not matched to a gene: 4. Looked up from germline, CDR1 is ENHRY and CDR2 is SYGVKD. The CDR3 is 14 residues long. CDR3: CAIRPGTGNTEAFF. CDR3 nucleotide sequence: TGTGCCATCAGACCTGGGACAGGGAACACTGAAGCTTTCTTT.

The rearrangement links TRBV20-1 to TRBJ2-5; TRBD2 might be the D (6 bases). Trimming removed 4 bases from V and 4 bases from J, with 10 bases in between. This CDR3 has 12 amino acids. Germline V gives CDR1 DFQATT, CDR2 SNEGSKA (reference sequence). CDR3 nucleotide sequence: TGCAGTGCTATGCGGGGAGGAGAGACCCAGTACTTC. Translating it yields CSAMRGGETQYF.

This clonotype came up a few times. The chain's CDR3 is CASSHLPGQPSNEQFF. The CDR3 nucleotides read TGCGCCAGCAGCCACTTACCGGGACAGCCTTCTAATGAGCAGTTCTTC. The V and J genes are TRBV4-3 and TRBJ2-1; 7 nucleotides match TRBD1. The V segment lost 3 bases and the J segment 7 bases; nucleotides outside the gene matches: 12. The CDR3 spans 16 residues. CDR1 and CDR2 (germline): LGHNA, YSLEER.

This clonotype appeared many times. The gene calls are TRBV29-1 and TRBJ1-2; D unresolved. The CDR3 loop spans 13 amino acids. V lost 6 bases and J 3 bases, leaving 14 bases between the germline ends. The germline CDR1 and CDR2 sequences are SQVTM and ANQGSEA. CDR3 bases: TGCAGCGTCCAGCGGGCCTCCCACTATGGCTACACCTTC. This codes for CSVQRASHYGYTF.

The genes are TRBV27 and TRBJ1-4; D unresolved. The V end was cut by 7 bases, the J end by 6 bases, with 12 bases between. This CDR3 contains 13 residues. Germline lookup yields CDR1 MNHEY and CDR2 SMNVEV (reference sequence). DNA for the CDR3: TGTGCCAGCATGTCTCAGCGGGATGAAAAACTGTTTTTT. It specifies CASMSQRDEKLFF.

This clonotype was seen only a few times. The rearrangement links TRBV6-1 to TRBJ1-1; D unresolved. Trimming left V 7 bases short and J 0 bases short, with 12 bases between. Germline loops: CDR1 MNHNS, CDR2 SASEGT. The CDR3 has 14 amino acids. The CDR3 loop is CASTTTPMNTEAFF. CDR3 bases: TGTGCCAGCACCACGACACCCATGAACACTGAAGCTTTCTTT.

The chain combines TRBV6-5 with TRBJ2-7; 8 bases are shared with TRBD1. The germline gives CDR1 MNHEY, CDR2 SVGAGI. V was clipped by 2 bases and J by 3 bases; unmatched bases: 6. The CDR3 totals 15 residues. This CDR3 reads CASSYKTGGFYEQYF. The CDR3, as DNA: TGTGCCAGCAGTTACAAAACAGGGGGATTCTACGAGCAGTACTTC.

In this sample, this clonotype turned up a few times. The junction departs from germline at one end; a sequencing error may be responsible. The J gene is TRBJ2-7, the V gene TRBV18, with 8 bases identical to TRBD1. CDR1 and CDR2 (germline): KGHSH, LQKENI. This CDR3 has 15 amino acids. The CDR3 is CASSPRTGTSYEQYF. As DNA, the CDR3 is TGCGCCAGCAGCCCCCGGACAGGGACATCCTACGAGCAGTACTTC.

This clonotype appeared many times. The genes are TRBV20-1 and TRBJ1-2; D perhaps matches TRBD1 (6 bases). The CDR3 length is 12 residues. The germline V gene has CDR1 DFQATT and CDR2 SNEGSKA (reference sequence). V was cut by 6 bases and J by 2 bases, with 10 bases left in between. The CDR3 here is CSAETGNYGYTF. The CDR3 coding sequence is TGCAGTGCCGAGACAGGAAACTATGGCTACACCTTC.